This passage covers 4 T cell receptor beta chains from one sample sequenced in a study of blood T cell repertoires in COVID-19. Repertoires were generated with immunoSEQ multiplex PCR, while TCRdb's copy carries only in-frame clones and drops some. The data contain some 160,000 clones, around 89% of them seen just once; the ten biggest clones take up about 2.1%. Sequencing input: peripheral blood. These receptors originate from a man aged 50-60 years who had recovered from COVID-19.

The chain is built from TRBV19 and TRBJ2-5; TRBD2 might be the D (5 bases). This CDR3 has 15 amino acids. Per the germline V gene, CDR1 is LNHDA and CDR2 is SQIVND (reference sequence). The V end lost 1 base, the J end lost 5 bases, and 14 bases lay between the germline ends. CDR3 residues: CASSIVQPGGETQYF. The CDR3, as DNA: TGTGCCAGTAGTATAGTTCAGCCAGGAGGTGAGACCCAGTACTTC.

The V and J genes are TRBV19 and TRBJ1-1, with D possibly being TRBD1 (5 bases). This CDR3 region has 11 residues. V was pared by 5 bases and J by 6 bases, with 7 bases between. The V gene's germline CDR1 is LNHDA and CDR2 SQIVND (reference sequence). CDR3 DNA sequence: TGTGCCAGTAGTCAGGGTTCTGAAGCTTTCTTT. Translating it yields CASSQGSEAFF.

The chain joins TRBV9 to TRBJ2-1, with D perhaps matching TRBD2 (6 bases). Trimming stripped 3 bases from V and 4 bases from J, with 11 bases between. CDR3 length equals 14 residues. Germline CDR1 reads SGDLS; CDR2 reads YYNGEE. Here the CDR3 reads CASSEEGAYNEQFF. The CDR3 DNA sequence: TGTGCCAGCAGCGAGGAGGGCGCGTACAATGAGCAGTTCTTC. Using reference TRBV9 and TRBJ2-1 for the parts outside the CDR3, the full variable domain is DSGVTQTPKHLITATGQRVTLRCSPRSGDLSVYWYQQSLDQGLQFLIQYYNGEERAKGNILERFSAQQFPDLHSELNLSSLELGDSALYFCASSEEGAYNEQFFGPGTRLTVL.

V is TRBV6-1 and J is TRBJ2-5; D unresolved. Trimming removed 1 base from V and 4 bases from J, with 13 bases in between. The CDR3 length is 15 residues. CDR1 MNHNS and CDR2 SASEGT come from the germline V gene. The CDR3 nucleotides are TGTGCCAGCAGTGAAGGACCGGCCTCGGGAGAGACCCAGTACTTC. Protein sequence: CASSEGPASGETQYF.